This T cell receptor beta chain originates from a study of blood T cell repertoires in COVID-19. On the study more broadly: Sources were T cells, B-cell-depleted T cells, or PBMCs; the material itself was cDNA or gDNA.

V was clipped by 3 bases and J by 4 bases; unmatched bases: 12. The CDR3 extends over 16 amino acids. CDR1 is SGHNT, CDR2 YYREEE, per germline (reference sequence). Sequencing used immunoSEQ multiplex PCR; TCRdb keeps in-frame clones, though not all of them. The data show 140,000 to 150,000 clones, around 73% seen once. The rearrangement joins TRBV5-4 to TRBJ1-2; 7 bases are shared with TRBD1. The receptor was isolated from a woman aged 45-65 years who had recovered from COVID-19. The specimen was PBMCs or T cells enriched from blood (not recorded which). The CDR3 protein is CASSSPRDSRTYGYTF. Here the CDR3 DNA reads TGTGCCAGCAGCTCTCCTCGGGACAGTCGGACCTATGGCTACACCTTC.